This T cell receptor (beta chain) was identified during a study of regulatory T cells in long-lasting Graves disease. CDR1 is MNHNS and CDR2 is SASEGT in the germline V gene. The CDR3 consists of 14 residues. Trimming removed 8 bases from V and 3 bases from J, with 14 bases in between. Library construction for TCR beta used iRepertoire HTBI primers and Arm-PCR of CDR3 regions. From the multiplex PCR reads, TCRdb called clonotypes with MiXCR, one entry per CDR3 protein. The sample yields some 330,000 distinct CDR3 sequences, 12% seen once. Points from the study as a whole: Those with persistent disease had in common more public clonotypes (approximately 2,500) than new patients (approximately 890).

Remarks on this clonotype: Its antigen is undetermined. This may be a read error: a much more frequent sequence differs by one nucleotide.

Time point indicated: newly diagnosed GD, antithyroid drugs for less than 3 months. Extracted PBMC RNA gave rise to the TCR library. Separately, the same data were catalogued under a study of T cells in Graves' hyperthyroidism and ophthalmopathy. From that report: The study enrolled patients aged 18 to 65 with newly diagnosed hyperthyroidism of under 2 months' duration.

The sequencing here drew on peripheral blood mononuclear cells (PBMCs), taken at new diagnosis, from a patient treated with antithyroid drugs. This sequence originates from a woman in her late teens or twenties with Graves disease. The V gene is TRBV6-1, the J gene TRBJ2-1; no definite D call. In DNA form, the CDR3 reads TGTGCCAGCGGACCCTCAGTTGGCTACAATGAGCAGTTCTTC. Its protein product is CASGPSVGYNEQFF.